Listed here are 20 T cell receptor beta chains from one sample, sequenced in a study of technical replicates of blood from several donors. Produced via immunoSEQ multiplex PCR; TCRdb's table is partial and in-frame only. Here the sample spans roughly 79,000 clones, roughly 95% being singletons. Sequencing was done on a sample of T cells isolated from PBMCs. The receptor set was obtained from a human donor in good health.

This chain joins TRBV7-9 and TRBJ2-1; no reliable D call. The V gene's germline CDR1 is SEHNR and CDR2 FQNEAQ (reference sequence). CDR3 length: 14 residues. Trimming removed 4 bases at V and 6 bases at J, with 13 bases between. CDR3 residues: CASSSRLRPNEQFF. The CDR3 DNA reads TGTGCCAGCAGCTCTAGGCTCCGCCCCAATGAGCAGTTCTTC.

The chain joins TRBV5-1 to TRBJ2-2; 11 bases match TRBD2. V shed 2 bases and J 3 bases; nucleotides not matched to a gene: 9. The CDR3 extends over 18 amino acids. Germline V gene data show CDR1 as SGHRS and CDR2 as YFSETQ. The DNA for the CDR3 is TGCGCCAGCAGCTTCCGGGCGGGGACTAGCGGTTACACCGGGGAGCTGTTTTTT. Encoded protein: CASSFRAGTSGYTGELFF.

This chain links TRBV6-5 with TRBJ2-1; tentative D call: TRBD2 (5 bases). The CDR3 consists of 12 residues. Trimming stripped 6 bases from V and 6 bases from J, with 9 bases between. Germline CDR1 reads MNHEY; CDR2 reads SVGAGI. The CDR3 sequence is CASRGTSNEQFF. The CDR3 coding sequence is TGTGCCAGCAGGGGAACTAGCAATGAGCAGTTCTTC.

V usage is TRBV2 and J usage is TRBJ2-1, with TRBD2 identical over 9 bases. This CDR3 region has 14 residues. The V gene end was trimmed by 7 bases and the J gene end by 4 bases; junction bases not matched to a gene: 5. Germline V gene data show CDR1 as SNHLY and CDR2 as FYNNEI. CDR3: CASKGTSPYNEQFF. The CDR3 DNA is TGTGCCAGCAAGGGGACTAGCCCTTACAATGAGCAGTTCTTC.

The V gene is TRBV4-1, the J gene TRBJ2-1, with D perhaps matching TRBD1 (6 bases). With 2 bases removed from V and 12 bases from J, the gap between germline ends came to 11 bases. This CDR3 contains 12 residues. The germline V gene has CDR1 MGHRA and CDR2 YSYEKL. In DNA form, the CDR3 reads TGCGCCAGCAGCCAAACAGGGCCGACGCAGTTCTTC. Its translation: CASSQTGPTQFF.

The chain recombines TRBV15 with TRBJ1-3; D not certain. The germline CDR1 and CDR2 sequences are LNHNV and YYDKDF (reference sequence). This CDR3 has 15 amino acids. V lost 0 bases, J lost 0 bases, and 6 bases lay in between. DNA for the CDR3: TGTGCCACCAGCAGAGATTATTACTCTGGAAACACCATATATTTT. This encodes CATSRDYYSGNTIYF.

The chain joins TRBV11-2 to TRBJ2-5; D is perhaps TRBD2 (5 bases). Deletions cut 1 base from V and 4 bases from J, with 10 bases between. This CDR3 spans 14 amino acids. Germline lookup yields CDR1 SGHAT and CDR2 FQNNGV. CDR3 amino acids: CASSLGFGGETQYF. DNA of the CDR3: TGTGCCAGCAGCTTAGGTTTTGGAGGAGAGACCCAGTACTTC.

CDR3 bases: TGTGCCAGCAGCTTGGCCGCAGGGCCCCAGCATTTT. It codes for CASSLAAGPQHF. This chain links TRBV5-6 with TRBJ1-5; unclear D gene. Trimming shortened V by 0 bases and J by 9 bases, and 7 bases separated the two germline ends. Per the germline V gene, CDR1 is SGHDT and CDR2 is YYEEEE. The CDR3 runs to 12 residues.

V gene TRBV15 combines with J gene TRBJ2-1; 8 nucleotides match TRBD2. The J segment lost 4 bases and the V segment lost 0 bases, leaving 2 bases of the junction unmatched. The CDR3 has 15 residues. The germline V gene encodes CDR1 LNHNV and CDR2 YYDKDF (reference sequence). The chain's CDR3 is CATSRDPGGYNEQFF. The CDR3 DNA follows: TGTGCCACCAGCAGAGATCCGGGGGGGTACAATGAGCAGTTCTTC.

This sequence joins TRBV6-5 and TRBJ2-7, with D maybe TRBD2 (5 bases). From germline, CDR1 is MNHEY and CDR2 SVGAGI. This CDR3 is built from 16 residues. V shed 0 bases and J shed 0 bases, with 12 bases lying between them. The CDR3 nucleotides are TGTGCCAGCAGTTACTCTCCGGGGATCGGCTCCTACGAGCAGTACTTC. The encoded protein is CASSYSPGIGSYEQYF.

The chain couples TRBV14 to TRBJ2-1; no clear D gene. This CDR3 is 13 amino acids long. With 4 bases removed from V and 3 bases from J, the gap between germline ends came to 7 bases. CDR1 is SGHDN, CDR2 FVKESK, per germline. Written as DNA, the CDR3 is TGTGCCAGCAGCCCCTTCAGCTACAATGAGCAGTTCTTC. This encodes CASSPFSYNEQFF.

CDR3 residues: CASSDPFRQPSSGNTIYF. For the CDR3, the DNA is TGTGCCAGTAGTGACCCGTTCCGACAGCCGAGCTCTGGAAACACCATATATTTT. The chain couples TRBV19 to TRBJ1-3; weak D call: TRBD1 (5 bases). Germline V lookup: CDR1 LNHDA, CDR2 SQIVND (reference sequence). The CDR3 is made up of 18 amino acids. Between the trimmed V and J ends, which lost 5 bases and 0 bases, there was a span of 20 bases.

This rearrangement joins TRBV6-1 to TRBJ2-1, with TRBD2 matching over 7 bases. CDR1 is MNHNS, CDR2 SASEGT, per germline. J was trimmed by 7 bases and V by 1 base; bases with no gene match: 7. This CDR3 has 15 residues. CDR3 bases: TGTGCCAGCAGTGAAGTGGCACTAGCGACGAATGAGCAGTTCTTC. This sequence encodes CASSEVALATNEQFF.

This chain uses TRBV20-1 with TRBJ1-1, with D possibly being TRBD1 (6 bases). CDR3 size: 10 residues. The germline V gene encodes CDR1 DFQATT and CDR2 SNEGSKA (reference sequence). CDR3: CIGVDRQAFF. The CDR3 nucleotides read TGCATCGGGGTTGACAGGCAAGCTTTCTTT.

J is TRBJ2-3 and V is TRBV27, with a tentative D call TRBD1 (6 bases). Germline-derived CDR1 and CDR2 are MNHEY and SMNVEV (reference sequence). The CDR3 runs to 14 residues. V was shortened by 6 bases and J by 3 bases, with 13 bases between the two germline ends. As DNA, the CDR3 is TGTGCCAGCAGCGCAGCAGGGGTGACAGATACGCAGTATTTT. Protein: CASSAAGVTDTQYF.

Here the CDR3 reads CASSPTAGTGPSYEQYF. The CDR3 DNA is TGTGCCAGCAGCCCAACCGCCGGGACAGGGCCCTCCTACGAGCAGTACTTC. This rearrangement joins TRBV13 to TRBJ2-7, with 9 nucleotides matching TRBD1. The CDR3 is 17 residues long. The V and J ends lost 5 bases and 0 bases, in that order; junction bases with no gene match: 11. Per germline, CDR1 PRHDT and CDR2 FYEKMQ (reference sequence).

The J gene is TRBJ2-3, the V gene TRBV9, with D possibly matching TRBD2 (6 bases). This CDR3 region has 14 residues. Trimming cost V 0 bases and J 2 bases, with 7 bases left between them. Germline CDR1 reads SGDLS; CDR2 reads YYNGEE. The CDR3 DNA reads TGTGCCAGCAGCGTAGCGGGAGCCACAGATACGCAGTATTTT. This codes for CASSVAGATDTQYF.

This chain joins TRBV6-1 and TRBJ2-7, with 7 bases lining up with TRBD2. J gave up 6 bases and V 1 base, and 9 bases lay outside the gene matches. This CDR3 is built from 15 residues. Looked up from germline, CDR1 is MNHNS and CDR2 is SASEGT. CDR3 protein: CASSEGLAGYFEQYF. CDR3 DNA: TGTGCCAGCAGTGAAGGGTTAGCGGGTTATTTCGAGCAGTACTTC.

The count of this clone is one. The CDR3, as DNA: TGTGCCAGCCGGGACAGGAATTACCAGTACTTC. It specifies CASRDRNYQYF. The rearrangement uses TRBV19 and TRBJ2-5, with 8 bases lining up with TRBD1. Germline loops: CDR1 LNHDA, CDR2 SQIVND (reference sequence). CDR3 length: 11 amino acids. Germline trimming cut 9 bases from V and 10 bases from J; bases unmatched to any gene: 7. Drawing the rest from reference TRBV19 and TRBJ2-5, the complete variable domain is DGGITQSPKYLFRKEGQNVTLSCEQNLNHDAMYWYRQDPGQGLRLIYYSQIVNDFQKGDIAEGYSVSREKKESFPLTVTSAQKNPTAFYLCASRDRNYQYFGPGTRLLVL.

The V and J genes are TRBV30 and TRBJ2-1; no reliable D call. Trimming pared 7 bases from V and 3 bases from J, leaving 22 bases between. The CDR3 is 16 amino acids. CDR1 and CDR2 (germline): GTSNPN, SVGIG (reference sequence). CDR3 residues: CAFSSPTGAGYNEQFF. DNA of the CDR3: TGTGCCTTTTCCTCCCCGACTGGAGCTGGCTACAATGAGCAGTTCTTC.